Listed here are 14 T cell receptor beta chains from one sample, sequenced in a study of control samples from healthy donors and cancer patients. Profiling relied on immunoSEQ multiplex PCR, and the TCRdb table lists in-frame clones only, not all of them. The table includes about 150,000 clones, about 94% detected once. Sequenced material: blood. These receptors were collected from a man over 45 in good health.

The count of this clone is one. This sequence joins TRBV10-3 and TRBJ1-2; 7 bases are shared with TRBD1. With 0 bases clipped from V and 3 bases from J, the junction kept 7 bases outside the gene matches. CDR1 and CDR2 (germline): ENHRY, SYGVKD. CDR3 length: 16 residues. The CDR3, as DNA: TGTGCCATCAGTGAGTCCTTCAGGGGGACCGACTATGGCTACACCTTC. Amino acids: CAISESFRGTDYGYTF.

The V call is TRBV3-1 (or the pseudogene TRBV3-2), the J call TRBJ1-5, with D maybe TRBD1 (6 bases). The germline V and J ends were trimmed by 4 bases and 2 bases, with 12 bases remaining between them. From germline, CDR1 is LGHDT and CDR2 YNNKEL (reference sequence). This CDR3 has 15 residues. The CDR3 DNA follows: TGTGCCAGCAGCCCCGGGGGGGGGCGCAATCAGCCCCAGCATTTT. Protein sequence: CASSPGGGRNQPQHF.

CDR3 bases: TGCGCCAGCAGCCGGTCCCCACTAGCGGGACCGTACAATGAGCAGTTCTTC. Translated: CASSRSPLAGPYNEQFF. This chain uses TRBV4-1 with TRBJ2-1; 10 bases agree with TRBD2. This CDR3 spans 17 amino acids. V trimming: 4 bases; J trimming: 4 bases; junction bases outside the gene matches: 10. Germline V CDR1 and CDR2: MGHRA, YSYEKL.

The V gene is TRBV2, the J gene TRBJ1-4, with 7 bases matching TRBD1. This CDR3 region has 16 residues. J was trimmed by 0 bases and V by 6 bases; bases with no gene match: 7. Germline V gene data show CDR1 as SNHLY and CDR2 as FYNNEI. The CDR3: CASRRQGGATNEKLFF. The CDR3 nucleotides read TGTGCCAGCAGGAGACAGGGAGGTGCAACTAATGAAAAACTGTTTTTT.

V and J are TRBV27 and TRBJ2-2, with 16 bases lining up with TRBD2. The germline V gene has CDR1 MNHEY and CDR2 SMNVEV (reference sequence). V trimming: 6 bases; J trimming: 1 base; junction bases outside the gene matches: 8. CDR3 length: 19 residues. CDR3: CASSRKGLAGGVNTGELFF. The CDR3 bases are TGTGCCAGCAGCAGAAAGGGACTAGCGGGAGGGGTGAACACCGGGGAGCTGTTTTTT.

This chain connects TRBV5-4 to TRBJ2-7, with 15 bases aligning to TRBD2. V lost 4 bases, J lost 6 bases, and 5 bases stayed unmatched. The CDR3 totals 15 residues. Germline values: CDR1 SGHNT, CDR2 YYREEE (reference sequence). CDR3 loop: CASSPGLAGGGEQYF. The CDR3 DNA follows: TGTGCCAGCAGCCCGGGACTAGCGGGAGGTGGCGAGCAGTACTTC.

The V and J genes are TRBV7-9 and TRBJ2-3, with 7 bases that match TRBD2. With V trimmed by 3 bases and J by 5 bases, 17 bases remained unmatched. The CDR3 spans 18 residues. From germline, CDR1 is SEHNR and CDR2 FQNEAQ (reference sequence). This chain's CDR3 is CASSFPNGARELGDTQYF. CDR3 DNA: TGTGCCAGCAGCTTCCCGAATGGGGCGCGGGAGTTAGGAGATACGCAGTATTTT.

The chain combines TRBV5-1 with TRBJ2-7; D is undetermined. CDR3 length equals 17 residues. Germline CDR1 SGHRS, CDR2 YFSETQ. V lost 0 bases and J 2 bases, leaving 18 bases between the germline ends. The CDR3: CASSLEAWRQEAYEQYF. In DNA form, the CDR3 reads TGCGCCAGCAGCTTGGAGGCCTGGCGCCAAGAAGCCTACGAGCAGTACTTC.

V gene TRBV5-1 combines with J gene TRBJ1-1; TRBD1 agrees at 8 bases. This CDR3 spans 16 amino acids. Germline CDR1 and CDR2: SGHRS and YFSETQ. The J segment lost 0 bases and the V segment lost 4 bases, leaving 8 bases of the junction unmatched. This CDR3 reads CASSPRTGSMNTEAFF. Here the CDR3 DNA reads TGCGCCAGCAGCCCAAGGACAGGGTCCATGAACACTGAAGCTTTCTTT. The complete variable domain, with remaining parts taken from reference TRBV5-1 and TRBJ1-1, reads KAGVTQTPRYLIKTRGQQVTLSCSPISGHRSVSWYQQTPGQGLQFLFEYFSETQRNKGNFPGRFSGRQFSNSRSEMNVSTLELGDSALYLCASSPRTGSMNTEAFFGQGTRLTVV.

This rearrangement joins TRBV18 to TRBJ2-2; 14 nucleotides agree with TRBD2. With 3 bases clipped from V and 6 bases from J, the junction kept 12 bases outside the gene matches. CDR3 size: 19 residues. Germline values: CDR1 KGHSH, CDR2 LQKENI. The CDR3 sequence: CASSPRAGLAGVLPGELFF. The CDR3 DNA is TGTGCCAGCTCACCGAGAGCGGGACTAGCGGGAGTTTTGCCCGGGGAGCTGTTTTTT.

The chain has TRBV4-1 and TRBJ1-5; the D gene is possibly TRBD1 (5 bases). Trimming cost V 1 base and J 6 bases, with 13 bases left between them. Germline assignment: CDR1 MGHRA and CDR2 YSYEKL. The CDR3 is 15 residues long. The CDR3 reads CASSQGQGEIQPQHF. Written as DNA, the CDR3 is TGCGCCAGCAGCCAAGGGCAGGGAGAGATTCAGCCCCAGCATTTT.

The J gene is TRBJ2-7, the V gene TRBV2, with 7 bases lining up with TRBD1. This CDR3 has 13 residues. Trimming took 6 bases from V and 0 from J; bases not matched to a gene: 2. Germline loops: CDR1 SNHLY, CDR2 FYNNEI. CDR3: CASRGDSSYEQYF. The CDR3 coding sequence is TGTGCCAGCAGGGGGGACAGCTCCTACGAGCAGTACTTC.

The gene calls are TRBV7-9 and TRBJ2-7, with D possibly TRBD2 on 6 matching bases. In germline, CDR1 is SEHNR, CDR2 FQNEAQ (reference sequence). This CDR3 is 14 amino acids long. The V end was cut by 5 bases, the J end by 3 bases, with 14 bases between. CDR3 nucleotides: TGTGCCAGCAGCCCAGATGGGGGGAGCTACGAGCAGTACTTC. Its protein product is CASSPDGGSYEQYF.

J is TRBJ2-1 and V is TRBV7-3, with D tentatively TRBD2 (5 bases). CDR1 is SGHTA, CDR2 FQGTGA, per germline. V was cut by 4 bases and J by 4 bases, with 11 bases left in between. The CDR3 consists of 14 residues. The CDR3 nucleotides are TGTGCCAGCAGCTCGTATGGGAGTTACAATGAGCAGTTCTTC. Residues: CASSSYGSYNEQFF.